The 11 T cell receptor beta chains below come from one sample, sequenced in a study of blood T cells in healthy people across ages. With a J-beta primer mix and a sample-barcoded 5' primer, a second PCR ran roughly 7 to 11 cycles. A single record per CDR3 protein comes from TCRdb applying MiXCR to the 5' RACE reads. The table shows 800,000 to 950,000 distinct CDR3 sequences, with roughly 40% occurring only once. Sample: blood. The receptors were sampled from a man between 18 and 29 years old in good health.

This clonotype was seen a handful of times. The chain recombines TRBV3-1 with TRBJ1-6, with 8 bases that match TRBD1. Germline assignment: CDR1 LGHDT and CDR2 YNNKEL (reference sequence). V lost 4 bases, J lost 10 bases, and 12 bases stayed unmatched. This CDR3 has 16 residues. The chain's CDR3 is CASSPSGDRNLSPLHF. The CDR3 DNA reads as TGTGCCAGCAGCCCGTCTGGGGACAGGAACCTATCACCCCTCCACTTT.

As for this clonotype: This may come from a read error, since a much larger clone is one base off. The J gene is TRBJ2-5, the V gene TRBV5-1; TRBD2 aligns across 9 bases. The J segment lost 11 bases and the V segment lost 6 bases, leaving 20 bases of the junction unmatched. The CDR3 loop spans 16 amino acids. Germline-derived CDR1 and CDR2 are SGHRS and YFSETQ. This CDR3 reads CASNSRGTSSGNEQYF. CDR3 DNA sequence: TGCGCCAGCAACTCTCGGGGGACTAGCTCAGGCAATGAGCAGTACTTC.

This clonotype was seen repeatedly, ten times or more. The CDR3 nucleotides read TGTGCCAGCAGCTTATTACAGGGGTCCGAGCAGTACTTC. Amino acids: CASSLLQGSEQYF. The chain joins TRBV7-3 to TRBJ2-5; TRBD1 agrees at 7 bases. The DNA end lines up better with TRBJ2-7; the J call may be wrong. CDR3 size: 13 residues. CDR1 SGHTA and CDR2 FQGTGA come from the germline V gene.

The table lists this clonotype with many counts. This sequence joins TRBV20-1 and TRBJ2-3; D not certain. Trimming left V 2 bases short and J 2 bases short, with 11 bases between. This CDR3 contains 14 residues. The germline V gene encodes CDR1 DFQATT and CDR2 SNEGSKA (reference sequence). This CDR3 is CSARSAVYTDTQYF. In DNA form, the CDR3 reads TGCAGTGCTAGATCTGCGGTTTACACAGATACGCAGTATTTT.

This chain links TRBV28 with TRBJ1-5, with TRBD1 identical over 10 bases. CDR1 is MDHEN, CDR2 SYDVKM, per germline. CDR3 size: 15 residues. The ends lost 6 bases at V and 5 bases at J; junction bases unmatched: 7. The CDR3 region has the DNA TGTGCCAGCAGATCCGACAGGGGGCTCGATCAGCCCCAGCATTTT. This encodes CASRSDRGLDQPQHF. The full variable domain, completed using reference TRBV28 and TRBJ1-5, is DVKVTQSSRYLVKRTGEKVFLECVQDMDHENMFWYRQDPGLGLRLIYFSYDVKMKEKGDIPEGYSVSREKKERFSLILESASTNQTSMYLCASRSDRGLDQPQHFGDGTRLSIL.

This chain uses TRBV12-3 or TRBV12-4 with TRBJ1-2, with D possibly matching TRBD1 (5 bases). The CDR3 is 14 amino acids. Trimming took off 6 bases at V and 4 bases at J, with 15 bases between the two ends. The CDR3 sequence: CASSSEGFSYGYTF. CDR3 bases: TGTGCCAGCAGCTCCGAGGGGTTTAGCTATGGCTACACCTTC.

A few counts support this clonotype. J is TRBJ1-6 and V is TRBV4-1; no clear D. V was trimmed by 0 bases and J by 5 bases, leaving 8 bases between them. The V gene's germline CDR1 is MGHRA and CDR2 YSYEKL. The CDR3 consists of 15 residues. This chain's CDR3 is CASSQDRLDNSPLHF. The CDR3 DNA reads as TGCGCCAGCAGCCAAGATCGGCTAGATAATTCACCCCTCCACTTT.

This clonotype occurred a few times. The V gene is TRBV6-6, the J gene TRBJ2-7; a weak D match, TRBD1 (7 bases). Germline CDR1 is MNHNY and CDR2 is SVGAGI (reference sequence). Trimming took off 2 bases at V and 7 bases at J, with 21 bases between the two ends. This CDR3 has 16 amino acids. As DNA, the CDR3 is TGTGCCAGCAGTTACGGTGGGCAGGGGGGCCTCAATGAGCAGTACTTC. This sequence encodes CASSYGGQGGLNEQYF.

This clonotype was found a few times. The gene calls are TRBV6-2 or TRBV6-3 and TRBJ2-1; tentative D call: TRBD2 (6 bases). V shed 4 bases and J shed 7 bases, with 17 bases lying between them. Germline V lookup: CDR1 MNHEY, CDR2 SVGEGT. The CDR3 has 15 amino acids. CDR3 DNA sequence: TGTGCCAGCAGTTCGGGCGGCGGGGTAAGGAATGAGCAGTTCTTC. It encodes CASSSGGGVRNEQFF.

This clonotype was recorded at least ten times. The chain links TRBV7-9 to TRBJ2-7, with a weak D call TRBD1 (6 bases). Germline V lookup: CDR1 SEHNR, CDR2 FQNEAQ (reference sequence). The CDR3 length is 13 residues. V was pared by 8 bases and J by 1 base, with 12 bases between. The CDR3 DNA is TGTGCCAGCTTCGACAGGCAGTCCTACGAGCAGTACTTC. Its protein product is CASFDRQSYEQYF. Based on the CDR3 plus reference TRBV7-9 and TRBJ2-7, the full variable domain is DTGVSQNPRHKITKRGQNVTFRCDPISEHNRLYWYRQTLGQGPEFLTYFQNEAQLEKSRLLSDRFSAERPKGSFSTLEIQRTEQGDSAMYLCASFDRQSYEQYFGPGTRLTVT.

The chain employs TRBV9 and TRBJ1-2, with TRBD1 matching over 7 bases. Germline CDR1 reads SGDLS; CDR2 reads YYNGEE. The CDR3 covers 15 residues. Trimming cost V 4 bases and J 8 bases; bases outside gene matches: 14. The CDR3 sequence: CASSSIGQDVYGYTF. The DNA for the CDR3 is TGTGCCAGCAGCTCAATTGGACAGGACGTCTACGGCTACACCTTC.